The 32 T cell receptor beta chains below all came from one sample that was sequenced in a study of T cell responses to AZD1222 COVID-19 vaccine (dated by TCRdb to about 2021). Read against the paper, the sample's time point label means: about 28 days (+/-7) after the second vaccine dose. The method was the immunoSEQ multiplex PCR assay. TCRdb holds this immuneACCESS table with in-frame rearrangements only. Some clones are missing; in checked studies, unresolved V genes explain under half, and the rest has no known cause. In all, the sample holds roughly 120,000 clones, and around nine tenths of those were seen once. The top ten clonotypes cover 7.1% of the sample. The sequenced sample was peripheral blood, obtained 28 days after the second AZD1222 dose. These receptor sequences come from an adult who received the AZD1222 COVID-19 vaccine.

This chain's CDR3 is CASSFTSGIIDTQYF. CDR3 DNA sequence: TGTGCCAGCAGCTTTACTAGCGGGATTATAGATACGCAGTATTTT. The gene calls are TRBV11-2 and TRBJ2-3, with TRBD2 matching 10 bases. Germline V gene lookup returns CDR1 SGHAT and CDR2 FQNNGV. There are 15 residues in the CDR3. Unmatched junction bases numbered 5, after V lost 3 bases and J lost 5 bases.

The gene calls are TRBV6-5 and TRBJ1-2; TRBD1 might be the D (5 bases). The germline gives CDR1 MNHEY, CDR2 SVGAGI. CDR3 size: 13 residues. The V and J ends lost 2 bases and 6 bases respectively, with 10 bases between them. The CDR3 spells CASSYLRQHGYTF. CDR3 DNA: TGTGCCAGCAGTTACCTGAGACAGCATGGCTACACCTTC.

V and J are TRBV9 and TRBJ1-4, with a weak D call TRBD1 (5 bases). Germline V gives CDR1 SGDLS, CDR2 YYNGEE. Trimming left V 0 bases short and J 0 bases short, with 30 bases between. This CDR3 is built from 23 residues. CDR3 sequence reads: CASSVAAALPGQPHSATNEKLFF. In DNA, the CDR3 is TGTGCCAGCAGCGTAGCGGCAGCCCTTCCCGGACAACCACACAGTGCAACTAATGAAAAACTGTTTTTT.

V gene TRBV6-2 or TRBV6-3 combines with J gene TRBJ2-7; D perhaps matches TRBD2 (6 bases). This CDR3 has 16 residues. Trimming took off 0 bases at V and 2 bases at J, with 14 bases between the two ends. Per germline, CDR1 MNHEY and CDR2 SVGEGT. CDR3 loop: CASSYSPRDFTYEQYF. CDR3 DNA: TGTGCCAGCAGTTACTCCCCCCGGGACTTCACCTACGAGCAGTACTTC.

This rearrangement joins TRBV7-8 to TRBJ2-7; TRBD2 aligns across 7 bases. The CDR3 covers 14 residues. Unmatched junction bases numbered 7, after V lost 5 bases and J lost 3 bases. CDR1 SGHVS and CDR2 FQNEAQ come from the germline V gene. The CDR3 spells CASSPPGGFYEQYF. The CDR3 coding sequence is TGTGCCAGCAGCCCCCCGGGGGGATTCTACGAGCAGTACTTC.

The chain joins TRBV19 to TRBJ2-7; the D is unclear. V was clipped by 3 bases and J by 2 bases, with 8 bases between them. Germline-derived CDR1 and CDR2 are LNHDA and SQIVND (reference sequence). The CDR3 has 13 residues. CDR3 coding DNA: TGTGCCAGTAGTATGGGCCCCCCCTACGAGCAGTACTTC. Its protein product is CASSMGPPYEQYF.

The chain links TRBV28 to TRBJ1-4; 7 bases align to TRBD1. The length of the CDR3 is 15 residues. The germline V gene has CDR1 MDHEN and CDR2 SYDVKM. Trimming took 3 bases from V and 8 from J; bases not matched to a gene: 9. The CDR3 sequence is CASSFETGREEKLFF. CDR3 bases: TGTGCCAGCAGTTTCGAGACAGGGCGTGAAGAAAAACTGTTTTTT.

The genes are TRBV30 and TRBJ1-1; the match to TRBD1 covers 7 bases. Germline V gene sequence: CDR1 GTSNPN, CDR2 SVGIG (reference sequence). The junction had 2 bases not matched to a gene; V was cut back by 3 bases and J by 1 base. This CDR3 is built from 13 residues. CDR3 DNA sequence: TGTGCCTGGAGGAGACAGGGGAACACTGAAGCTTTCTTT. This codes for CAWRRQGNTEAFF.

This chain uses TRBV6-2 or TRBV6-3 with TRBJ2-1; D is uncertain. CDR1 and CDR2 from the germline V gene are MNHEY and SVGEGT. CDR3 size: 13 residues. V shed 6 bases and J shed 4 bases, with 10 bases lying between them. CDR3 in DNA: TGTGCCAGCAGCCGGACCCGATACAATGAGCAGTTCTTC. This translates into CASSRTRYNEQFF.

J is TRBJ2-1 and V is TRBV12-5; D remains unclear. CDR1 is LGHNT and CDR2 is FRNRAP in the germline V gene. The CDR3 is made up of 16 amino acids. Trimming left V 0 bases short and J 0 bases short, with 9 bases between. As DNA, the CDR3 is TGTGCTAGTGGTTTGGTACCCCCTGGCTCCTACAATGAGCAGTTCTTC. Its protein product is CASGLVPPGSYNEQFF.

The CDR3 sequence is CASSYGTGVVNTEAFF. The CDR3 nucleotides read TGTGCCAGCAGTTACGGGACAGGGGTCGTTAACACTGAAGCTTTCTTT. The chain joins TRBV6-6 to TRBJ1-1; 10 bases match TRBD1. CDR1 and CDR2 (germline): MNHNY, SVGAGI (reference sequence). The CDR3 runs to 16 residues. The trim removed 2 bases at V and 2 bases at J, leaving 5 bases unmatched.

The V call is TRBV5-6, the J call TRBJ1-3; 8 nucleotides line up with TRBD1. CDR3 length: 15 residues. V lost 5 bases and J lost 1; bases outside the gene matches: 5. Germline V CDR1 and CDR2: SGHDT, YYEEEE. In nucleotides, the CDR3 is TGTGCCAGCAGGCGGACAGGGAGGTCTGGAAACACCATATATTTT. Translation gives CASRRTGRSGNTIYF.

This chain links TRBV28 with TRBJ2-7; 7 bases map to TRBD1. V lost 6 bases and J lost 3; bases outside the gene matches: 17. Germline CDR1 MDHEN, CDR2 SYDVKM. The CDR3 loop spans 17 amino acids. CDR3 sequence: CASSHTLTGFVVYEQYF. The CDR3 nucleotides are TGTGCCAGCAGCCATACCTTGACAGGGTTCGTCGTCTACGAGCAGTACTTC.

The J gene is TRBJ1-2, the V gene TRBV7-8; 8 bases line up with TRBD1. V was clipped by 0 bases and J by 6 bases; unmatched bases: 3. Per the germline V gene, CDR1 is SGHVS and CDR2 is FQNEAQ. The length of the CDR3 is 14 residues. The CDR3 sequence: CASSLAQGADGYTF. CDR3 nucleotides: TGTGCCAGCAGCTTAGCGCAGGGGGCGGATGGCTACACCTTC.

The table lists this clone with a count of one. This chain links TRBV4-3 with TRBJ2-7; unclear D gene. The CDR3 loop spans 14 amino acids. The germline V and J ends were trimmed by 1 base and 0 bases, with 7 bases remaining between them. CDR1 and CDR2 from the germline V gene are LGHNA and YSLEER. The CDR3 here is CASSQVAFSYEQYF. CDR3 DNA sequence: TGCGCCAGCAGCCAAGTCGCCTTCTCCTACGAGCAGTACTTC.

This chain links TRBV19 with TRBJ1-2, with TRBD1 matching over 8 bases. With V trimmed by 10 bases and J by 2 bases, 12 bases remained unmatched. The CDR3 consists of 15 residues. From germline, CDR1 is LNHDA and CDR2 SQIVND (reference sequence). The CDR3 DNA sequence: TGTGCCACCCATTCAGGGGGCATCGACAACTATGGCTACACCTTC. Translation: CATHSGGIDNYGYTF. The full variable domain, with the rest looked up from reference TRBV19 and TRBJ1-2, is DGGITQSPKYLFRKEGQNVTLSCEQNLNHDAMYWYRQDPGQGLRLIYYSQIVNDFQKGDIAEGYSVSREKKESFPLTVTSAQKNPTAFYLCATHSGGIDNYGYTFGSGTRLTVV.

The J gene is TRBJ2-7, the V gene TRBV5-1, with 7 bases lining up with TRBD1. The CDR3 is made up of 14 amino acids. V lost 4 bases and J lost 4; bases outside the gene matches: 8. CDR1 is SGHRS and CDR2 is YFSETQ in the germline V gene. The CDR3 loop is CASSRGTDSYEQYF. The CDR3 DNA follows: TGCGCCAGCAGCAGGGGGACAGATAGTTACGAGCAGTACTTC.

Here the CDR3 reads CASSPLSPLHF. The CDR3 region has the DNA TGTGCCAGCAGTCCTTTATCACCCCTCCACTTT. The chain employs TRBV6-5 and TRBJ1-6; D gene unclear. The germline CDR1 and CDR2 sequences are MNHEY and SVGAGI. V was cut by 5 bases and J by 10 bases, with 6 bases left in between. This CDR3 has 11 amino acids.

This clone was counted a single time. The rearrangement links TRBV6-5 to TRBJ2-3; D perhaps matches TRBD2 (5 bases). Germline assignment: CDR1 MNHEY and CDR2 SVGAGI. CDR3 length equals 13 residues. With 6 bases removed from V and 4 bases from J, the gap between germline ends came to 11 bases. This CDR3 reads CASSRGLADTQYF. The DNA for the CDR3 is TGTGCCAGCAGCCGGGGTTTAGCAGATACGCAGTATTTT.

This sequence joins TRBV28 and TRBJ2-5; 11 bases align to TRBD1. V gave up 8 bases and J gave up 5 bases; unmatched junction bases: 13. There are 16 residues in the CDR3. Germline V gene sequence: CDR1 MDHEN, CDR2 SYDVKM. The CDR3 reads CASLLAGTGGEETQYF. The CDR3 DNA is TGTGCCAGCCTCCTTGCCGGGACAGGGGGTGAGGAGACCCAGTACTTC.

The rearrangement uses TRBV21-1 and TRBJ2-7. TRBV21-1 is deemed a pseudogene. The CDR3 has 12 amino acids. CDR3 nucleotide sequence: TGTGCCAGCCCCCCGAATGCCCACGAGCAGTACTTC. This sequence encodes CASPPNAHEQYF.

The genes are TRBV11-3 and TRBJ2-7; TRBD1 matches 11 bases. The CDR3 totals 15 residues. Germline CDR1 and CDR2: SGHNT and YENEEA. The trim removed 5 bases at V and 2 bases at J, leaving 5 bases unmatched. CDR3 protein: CASSLPGQGAYEQYF. CDR3 bases: TGTGCCAGCAGCCTACCGGGACAGGGGGCCTACGAGCAGTACTTC.

The chain joins TRBV3-1 (or the pseudogene TRBV3-2) to TRBJ2-6; TRBD1 aligns across 9 bases. This CDR3 comprises 18 residues. V was clipped by 4 bases and J by 0 bases; unmatched bases: 7. Germline V gives CDR1 LGHDT, CDR2 YNNKEL (reference sequence). This CDR3 reads CASSLGQGYHSGANVLTF. In nucleotides, the CDR3 is TGTGCCAGCAGCCTCGGACAGGGGTACCACTCTGGGGCCAACGTCCTGACTTTC.

The gene calls are TRBV7-9 and TRBJ2-1; D possibly corresponds to TRBD1 (6 bases). CDR3 length: 16 amino acids. Per the germline V gene, CDR1 is SEHNR and CDR2 is FQNEAQ (reference sequence). Deletions cut 3 bases from V and 4 bases from J, with 16 bases between. CDR3 protein: CASSFSKRTVYNEQFF. In DNA, the CDR3 is TGTGCCAGCAGCTTTAGTAAACGGACAGTATACAATGAGCAGTTCTTC.

This clone was seen once. This chain links TRBV7-8 with TRBJ2-7; D is possibly TRBD2 (5 bases). This CDR3 spans 20 amino acids. Trimming removed 5 bases from V and 3 bases from J, with 32 bases in between. Germline-derived CDR1 and CDR2 are SGHVS and FQNEAQ. The CDR3 is CASSKSIRSGGPLGLYEQYF. The CDR3 bases are TGTGCCAGCAGCAAATCGATTAGGTCAGGAGGCCCACTGGGTCTCTACGAGCAGTACTTC. Using reference TRBV7-8 and TRBJ2-7 for the parts outside the CDR3, the full variable domain is GAGVSQSPRYKVAKRGQDVALRCDPISGHVSLFWYQQALGQGPEFLTYFQNEAQLDKSGLPSDRFFAERPEGSVSTLKIQRTQQEDSAVYLCASSKSIRSGGPLGLYEQYFGPGTRLTVT.

This clone was seen a handful of times. The rearrangement links TRBV7-9 to TRBJ2-7, with 10 bases fitting TRBD1. This CDR3 has 14 residues. The V gene end was trimmed by 1 base and the J gene end by 4 bases; junction bases not matched to a gene: 1. Germline V lookup: CDR1 SEHNR, CDR2 FQNEAQ (reference sequence). The CDR3 spells CASSLGQGAYEQYF. The CDR3 nucleotides are TGTGCCAGCAGCTTAGGACAGGGGGCTTACGAGCAGTACTTC.

This clone was recorded at least ten times. The rearrangement uses TRBV12-3 or TRBV12-4 and TRBJ2-7; TRBD1 matches 7 bases. The CDR3 has 13 residues. V shed 6 bases, J shed 3 bases, and the junction held 5 bases outside the gene matches. CDR3 sequence reads: CASSRNRGYEQYF. In DNA, the CDR3 is TGTGCCAGCAGCCGAAACAGGGGCTACGAGCAGTACTTC.

This clone was observed a single time. The chain is built from TRBV5-1 and TRBJ2-5, with TRBD2 identical over 10 bases. The germline CDR1 and CDR2 sequences are SGHRS and YFSETQ. The CDR3 totals 14 residues. The V gene end was trimmed by 6 bases and the J gene end by 5 bases; junction bases not matched to a gene: 7. CDR3 residues: CASMERGGGETQYF. In DNA, the CDR3 is TGCGCCAGCATGGAGCGGGGGGGCGGTGAGACCCAGTACTTC.

This chain uses TRBV14 with TRBJ2-7; perhaps TRBD1 as D (7 bases). In germline, CDR1 is SGHDN, CDR2 FVKESK. The CDR3 runs to 20 residues. V was trimmed by 1 base and J by 3 bases, leaving 28 bases between them. The CDR3 here is CASSQAGGPGGSHPVYEQYF. The CDR3, as DNA: TGTGCCAGCAGCCAAGCAGGGGGGCCAGGCGGATCCCATCCAGTCTACGAGCAGTACTTC.

This rearrangement joins TRBV11-2 to TRBJ2-7; 11 bases are a match to TRBD2. With 6 bases clipped from V and 3 bases from J, the junction kept 4 bases outside the gene matches. Looked up from germline, CDR1 is SGHAT and CDR2 is FQNNGV. CDR3 length: 14 residues. CDR3 coding DNA: TGTGCCAGCAGTATAGCGGGAGGGCTCTACGAGCAGTACTTC. This translates into CASSIAGGLYEQYF.

This rearrangement joins TRBV5-4 to TRBJ2-5; D is perhaps TRBD1 (6 bases). The CDR3 spans 13 residues. The V end was cut by 1 base, the J end by 5 bases, with 9 bases between. Germline V gene lookup returns CDR1 SGHNT and CDR2 YYREEE (reference sequence). The CDR3, as DNA: TGTGCCAGCAGCTTGAAGGGGGAGGAGACCCAGTACTTC. Protein product: CASSLKGEETQYF.

The rearrangement joins TRBV19 to TRBJ1-2; D unresolved. Trimming removed 4 bases at V and 7 bases at J, with 10 bases between. Germline values: CDR1 LNHDA, CDR2 SQIVND (reference sequence). The CDR3 totals 12 residues. The CDR3 here is CASSTLRSGYTF. The CDR3 DNA is TGTGCCAGTAGTACTCTCCGTAGTGGCTACACCTTC.